This is a list of T cell receptor beta chains from one sample in a study of long-term antiretroviral therapy in people with HIV. Produced via immunoSEQ multiplex PCR; TCRdb's table is partial and in-frame only. The sample lists about 41,000 clones, around 93% seen once, with 2% to 2.5% in the top ten. Sequenced material: unsorted PBMCs, taken roughly 9.4 years after starting antiretroviral therapy. These receptors all come from a man in his thirties or forties with HIV. The CDR3 runs from the conserved cysteine through the conserved F or W. D genes are given only for firm matches. Not all rows give a size; the values are once, few, many and, for expanded clones, a class.

cdr3_aa,cdr3_nt,v_call,clone_size,j_call,d_call
CASSETGSNYGYTF,TGTGCCAGCAGTGAGACAGGGTCAAACTATGGCTACACCTTC,TRBV2,NA,TRBJ1-2,TRBD1
CASSVQWGNEQFF,TGTGCCAGCAGTGTACAGTGGGGGAATGAGCAGTTCTTC,TRBV2,NA,TRBJ2-1,NA
CSVAGQFYEQYF,TGCAGCGTTGCGGGACAGTTCTACGAGCAGTACTTC,TRBV29-1,NA,TRBJ2-7,TRBD1
CASTETRETQYF,TGTGCCAGCACTGAGACACGGGAGACCCAGTACTTC,TRBV6-1,NA,TRBJ2-5,NA
CASSSMRDGSYEQYF,TGTGCCAGCAGTTCGATGCGGGACGGTTCCTACGAGCAGTACTTC,TRBV28,NA,TRBJ2-7,NA
CASSRGLAGGGYDEQFF,TGTGCCAGCAGCCGGGGACTAGCGGGGGGCGGGTATGATGAGCAGTTCTTC,TRBV7-2,NA,TRBJ2-1,TRBD2
CASSPVKGGEYTEAFF,TGTGCCAGCTCACCAGTAAAAGGAGGAGAATACACTGAAGCTTTCTTT,TRBV18,NA,TRBJ1-1,NA
CASSSSGGLNTGELFF,TGTGCCAGCAGTTCTAGCGGGGGGTTGAACACCGGGGAGCTGTTTTTT,TRBV7-8,NA,TRBJ2-2,TRBD2
CASSPRQGTYEQYF,TGTGCCAGCAGTCCGAGACAGGGCACCTACGAGCAGTACTTC,TRBV2,NA,TRBJ2-7,TRBD1
CASSQLPGALHGANVLTF,TGCGCCAGCAGCCAACTTCCAGGGGCTTTGCATGGGGCCAACGTCCTGACTTTC,TRBV4-1,NA,TRBJ2-6,NA
CASSYGTANTEAFF,TGTGCCAGCAGTTACGGGACAGCTAACACTGAAGCTTTCTTT,TRBV6-6,NA,TRBJ1-1,TRBD1
CASSVDRGLTEAFF,TGCGCCAGCAGTGTGGACAGGGGGTTGACTGAAGCTTTCTTT,TRBV10-1,NA,TRBJ1-1,TRBD1
CASSITGGTGELFF,TGTGCCAGTAGTATAACGGGAGGAACCGGGGAGCTGTTTTTT,TRBV19,NA,TRBJ2-2,TRBD2
CASSRQQETQYF,TGCGCCAGCAGCAGGCAACAAGAGACCCAGTACTTC,TRBV5-1,NA,TRBJ2-5,NA
CASRESNQPQHF,TGTGCCAGCCGGGAGAGCAATCAGCCCCAGCATTTT,TRBV2,NA,TRBJ1-5,NA
CASSPGPTSRQPQHF,TGTGCCAGCAGTCCCGGGCCAACCTCCCGGCAGCCCCAGCATTTT,TRBV6-1,NA,TRBJ1-5,NA
CASSYLGDEQYF,TGTGCCAGCAGTTACTTGGGGGACGAGCAGTACTTC,TRBV6-6,NA,TRBJ2-7,NA
CASSLMETQYF,TGTGCCAGCAGCTTGATGGAGACCCAGTACTTC,TRBV5-4,NA,TRBJ2-5,NA
CASSLESGVGGYEQYF,TGCGCCAGCAGCTTGGAGTCAGGGGTTGGTGGCTACGAGCAGTACTTC,TRBV5-1,once,TRBJ2-7,NA
CASSPIGTGPSGGTEAFF,TGTGCCAGCAGCCCCATAGGGACAGGCCCTTCAGGGGGAACTGAAGCTTTCTTT,TRBV11-2,NA,TRBJ1-1,TRBD1
CASSLTDQETQYF,TGTGCCAGCAGCTTAACAGACCAAGAGACCCAGTACTTC,TRBV7-9,NA,TRBJ2-5,NA
CASSLGVGGDSYEQYF,TGCGCCAGCAGCCTGGGGGTCGGGGGTGACTCCTACGAGCAGTACTTC,TRBV4-1,few,TRBJ2-7,NA
CASSYQGRSYEQYF,TGTGCCAGCAGTTACCAGGGGAGGTCCTACGAGCAGTACTTC,TRBV6-5,NA,TRBJ2-7,NA
CASGPFGYTF,TGTGCCAGCGGTCCGTTTGGCTACACCTTC,TRBV7-9,NA,TRBJ1-2,NA
CASSDRDLITIQYF,TGTGCCAGTAGTGACCGGGACCTCATCACCATTCAGTACTTC,TRBV19,NA,TRBJ2-4,NA
CASSGEEAGVDNEQFF,TGTGCCAGCAGTGGGGAGGAGGCAGGGGTCGACAATGAGCAGTTCTTC,TRBV6-1,NA,TRBJ2-1,NA
CASSGDRINEKLFF,TGTGCCAGTAGTGGGGACAGAATTAATGAAAAACTGTTTTTT,TRBV19,NA,TRBJ1-4,TRBD1
CASSNFRVGGTEAFF,TGTGCCAGTAGTAACTTCAGGGTGGGAGGCACTGAAGCTTTCTTT,TRBV19,NA,TRBJ1-1,NA
CASSFGGAAETQYF,TGTGCCAGCAGCTTTGGGGGGGCGGCTGAGACCCAGTACTTC,TRBV7-3,once,TRBJ2-5,NA
CASRGGGSGSPLHF,TGTGCCAGCAGAGGGGGCGGCTCGGGCTCACCCCTCCACTTT,TRBV2,few,TRBJ1-6,TRBD1
CASSRYSNQPQHF,TGTGCCAGCAGTCGGTATAGCAATCAGCCCCAGCATTTT,TRBV6-5,once,TRBJ1-5,NA
CASSFYKPGQGMITGELFF,TGCGCCAGCAGCTTCTACAAACCGGGACAGGGGATGATAACCGGGGAGCTGTTTTTT,TRBV5-1,NA,TRBJ2-2,TRBD1
CASSLVGNQPQHF,TGTGCCAGCAGCTTGGTCGGAAATCAGCCCCAGCATTTT,TRBV5-5,NA,TRBJ1-5,NA
CASSRTSGGQTEAFF,TGTGCCAGCAGCCGCACTTCTGGGGGGCAGACTGAAGCTTTCTTT,TRBV7-3,NA,TRBJ1-1,NA
CASSQDPAGGFNEQFF,TGTGCCAGCAGCCAAGATCCGGCGGGGGGATTCAATGAGCAGTTCTTC,TRBV4-2,NA,TRBJ2-1,TRBD2
CASSTKLSGGYTDTQYF,TGTGCCAGCAGTACTAAACTTAGCGGGGGGTACACAGATACGCAGTATTTT,TRBV28,NA,TRBJ2-3,TRBD2
CASTDSWSEFQFF,TGTGCCAGCACGGACAGTTGGAGTGAGTTCCAGTTCTTC,TRBV11-2,NA,TRBJ2-1,NA
CASSFLDGGSPLHF,TGTGCCAGCAGCTTCCTTGATGGAGGTTCACCCCTCCACTTT,TRBV5-4,few,TRBJ1-6,NA
CASSLGQNTGELFF,TGTGCCAGCAGCCTGGGACAGAACACCGGGGAGCTGTTTTTT,TRBV5-4,NA,TRBJ2-2,NA
CASASDIFGYTF,TGTGCTAGTGCTTCCGACATTTTTGGCTACACCTTC,TRBV12-5,NA,TRBJ1-2,NA
CASRGAEQETQYF,TGTGCCAGCAGAGGGGCAGAGCAAGAGACCCAGTACTTC,TRBV6-5,NA,TRBJ2-5,NA
CASSLDPGPNSPLHF,TGTGCCAGCAGCTTGGATCCAGGGCCTAATTCACCCCTCCACTTT,TRBV5-4,once,TRBJ1-6,NA
CASSLVTRLGDNEKLFF,TGTGCCAGCAGTTTAGTGACCCGCCTGGGTGATAATGAAAAACTGTTTTTT,TRBV27,once,TRBJ1-4,NA
CASSLEVGTVYGYTF,TGTGCCAGCAGCTTGGAGGTCGGGACTGTCTACGGCTACACCTTC,TRBV5-8,NA,TRBJ1-2,NA
CSARDSGELFF,TGCAGTGCTAGAGATTCAGGGGAGCTGTTTTTT,TRBV20-1,NA,TRBJ2-2,NA
CASSLGTGAGQPQHF,TGCGCCAGCAGCTTGGGGACAGGGGCAGGACAGCCCCAGCATTTT,TRBV5-1,NA,TRBJ1-5,TRBD1
CASSQAAPNTEAFF,TGCGCCAGCAGCCAAGCGGCCCCGAACACTGAAGCTTTCTTT,TRBV4-1,NA,TRBJ1-1,NA
CASSDAGLRQYF,TGTGCCAGCAGTGATGCAGGTCTTCGACAGTACTTC,TRBV6-1,NA,TRBJ2-7,NA
CASSLLAIPGANQPQHF,TGTGCCAGCAGTTTATTGGCAATTCCGGGAGCGAATCAGCCCCAGCATTTT,TRBV27,once,TRBJ1-5,NA
CASSPPGQVSSPLHF,TGTGCCAGCAGCCCACCCGGGCAGGTATCTTCACCCCTCCACTTT,TRBV7-9,NA,TRBJ1-6,NA
CASSLAGNPIQAMVYQHF,TGTGCCAGCAGCTTAGCTGGAAACCCAATCCAGGCCATGGTATACCAGCATTTT,TRBV7-8,once,TRBJ1-5,NA
CASTRILGRLHRGHTEAFF,TGTGCCAGTACCCGGATTCTTGGGCGCCTACACAGGGGGCACACTGAAGCTTTCTTT,TRBV19,NA,TRBJ1-1,TRBD1
CASIGQGNYGYTF,TGTGCCAGCATCGGACAGGGTAACTATGGCTACACCTTC,TRBV25-1,NA,TRBJ1-2,TRBD1